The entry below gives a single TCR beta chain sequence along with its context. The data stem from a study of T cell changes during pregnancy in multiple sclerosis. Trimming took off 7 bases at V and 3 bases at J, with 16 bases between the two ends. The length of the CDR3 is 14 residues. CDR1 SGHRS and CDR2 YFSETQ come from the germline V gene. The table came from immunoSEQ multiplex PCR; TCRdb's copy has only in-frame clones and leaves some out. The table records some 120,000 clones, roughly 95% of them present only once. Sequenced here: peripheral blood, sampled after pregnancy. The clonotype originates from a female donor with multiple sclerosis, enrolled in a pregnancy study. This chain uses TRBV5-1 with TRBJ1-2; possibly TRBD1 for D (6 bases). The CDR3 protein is CASQLGSGDYGYTF. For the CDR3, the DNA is TGCGCCAGCCAGCTTGGATCAGGGGACTATGGCTACACCTTC.